Below, 4 T cell receptor beta chains from the same sample are listed, as sequenced in a study of blood T cell repertoires in COVID-19. Only in-frame clones appear in the TCRdb table, and some are missing; sequencing was by immunoSEQ multiplex PCR. Of roughly 300,000 clones in the sample, around 92% were seen once. Source material: peripheral blood. The receptors here all came from a woman aged 25 to 39 with COVID-19, enrolled during active disease.

There are a few counts of this clone. This chain uses TRBV11-3 with TRBJ1-6; 9 bases fit TRBD1. The CDR3 has 17 amino acids. Germline V gene lookup returns CDR1 SGHNT and CDR2 YENEEA. The junction had 12 bases not matched to a gene; V was cut back by 2 bases and J by 10 bases. In DNA, the CDR3 is TGTGCCAGCAGCTTAAACCACCGGGACAGGGTTTTCTCACCCCTCCACTTT. Its protein is CASSLNHRDRVFSPLHF.

The DNA for the CDR3 is TGTGCCAGCAGCCAAGATCGGAGACAGGGGTTTTATAATTCACCCCTCCACTTT. Residues: CASSQDRRQGFYNSPLHF. This chain connects TRBV14 to TRBJ1-6; 8 bases align to TRBD1. The CDR3 has 18 residues. V was pared by 0 bases and J by 4 bases, with 8 bases of the junction left unmatched. Germline CDR1 reads SGHDN; CDR2 reads FVKESK. Full variable domain (rest looked up from reference TRBV14 and TRBJ1-6): EAGVTQFPSHSVIEKGQTVTLRCDPISGHDNLYWYRRVMGKEIKFLLHFVKESKQDESGMPNNRFLAERTGGTYSTLKVQPAELEDSGVYFCASSQDRRQGFYNSPLHFGNGTRLTVT.

V and J are TRBV18 and TRBJ1-1; D is perhaps TRBD1 (6 bases). Trimming pared 2 bases from V and 1 base from J, leaving 8 bases between. CDR3 size: 14 residues. CDR1 is KGHSH and CDR2 is LQKENI in the germline V gene. The CDR3 nucleotides are TGTGCCAGCTCACCAGGGGGCCCGAACACTGAAGCTTTCTTT. Translating it yields CASSPGGPNTEAFF.

CDR3 nucleotides: TGTGCCAGTAGTGTTGGGAGGCAGTATGGCTACACCTTC. Amino acids: CASSVGRQYGYTF. The rearrangement uses TRBV19 and TRBJ1-2, with D unclear. This CDR3 is 13 amino acids long. CDR1 LNHDA and CDR2 SQIVND come from the germline V gene (reference sequence). The V gene lost 5 bases and the J gene lost 5 bases, with 12 bases spanning the gap.